Listed below are T cell receptor beta chains from one sample, sequenced in a study of Ad26.COV2.S vaccination and SARS-CoV-2 variants. Generated by immunoSEQ multiplex PCR, the TCRdb table keeps only in-frame clones and is missing some. This table holds some 240,000 clones, roughly 87% found once. This sample comprised peripheral blood, obtained in a trial of Ad26.COV2.S vaccine versus placebo. The receptors were gathered from a person between 18 and 65 years old who received the Ad26.COV2.S COVID-19 vaccine or a placebo. Both conserved end residues are part of each CDR3. Fields, in order: clone size, J gene, D gene, V gene, CDR3 DNA, CDR3 protein. The D gene is left open where the match is weak. The size field is filled for only some rows; it gives once, few, many or a size class.

>NA|TRBJ1-1|NA|TRBV18
TGTGCCAGCTCACCGGGGATCGACACTGAAGCTTTCTTT
CASSPGIDTEAFF
>once|TRBJ2-7|TRBD1|TRBV5-1
TGCGCCAGCAGCCTAGGACAGGCCTCCTACGAGCAGTACTTC
CASSLGQASYEQYF
>NA|TRBJ1-6|NA|TRBV7-2
TGTGCCAGCAGCCCGAAACCAACAGGAACCTATAATTCACCCCTCCACTTT
CASSPKPTGTYNSPLHF
>NA|TRBJ1-1|NA|TRBV6-5
TGTGCCAGCAGTCCTTCCATGAACACTGAAGCTTTCTTT
CASSPSMNTEAFF
>NA|TRBJ2-5|NA|TRBV11-2
TGTGCCAGCAGCTTAGCCAAAATGGGGGCGGGAGTCATCGGGGAGACCCAGTACTTC
CASSLAKMGAGVIGETQYF
>NA|TRBJ1-1|NA|TRBV19
TGTGCCAGTACCCCGAGCCGGGGAGGATTCACTGAAGCTTTCTTT
CASTPSRGGFTEAFF
>once|TRBJ1-3|NA|TRBV4-1
TGCGCCAGCAGCCAAGAATACCCTGGAAACACCATATATTTT
CASSQEYPGNTIYF
>once|TRBJ1-6|TRBD1|TRBV27
TGTGCCAGCAGTTTAACAGGGGAGCTTTATTCACCCCTCCACTTT
CASSLTGELYSPLHF
>NA|TRBJ1-2|NA|TRBV7-3
TGTGCCAGCAGCTTAAATCCGGGGGTAAACTATGGCTACACCTTC
CASSLNPGVNYGYTF
>NA|TRBJ2-1|TRBD2|TRBV29-1
TGCAGCGTGGGGACTAGCAATGAGCAGTTCTTC
CSVGTSNEQFF
>NA|TRBJ1-3|NA|TRBV29-1
TGCACTGTGAACTCTGGAAACACCATATATTTT
CTVNSGNTIYF
>NA|TRBJ2-1|NA|TRBV7-9
TGTGCCAGCAGCTTAGATAGCGGAACCTACAATGAGCAGTTCTTC
CASSLDSGTYNEQFF
>NA|TRBJ1-1|NA|TRBV12-3/TRBV12-4
TGTGCCAGCAGTTTCCAGGGGAGTGAAGCTTTCTTT
CASSFQGSEAFF
>NA|TRBJ1-3|TRBD1|TRBV2
TGTGCCAGCAGTGAACGGGACAGGAGATTCTCTGGAAACACCATATATTTT
CASSERDRRFSGNTIYF
>NA|TRBJ2-7|TRBD2|TRBV5-1
TGCGCCAGCAGCTTACGAGATACTAGCGGGGGGGCATTCCGCGAGCAGTACTTC
CASSLRDTSGGAFREQYF
>NA|TRBJ1-5|NA|TRBV7-8
TGTGCCAGCGCGAGACGGGACATGCCGAATCAGCCCCAGCATTTT
CASARRDMPNQPQHF
>NA|TRBJ2-3|NA|TRBV24-1
TGTGCCACCAGCCGTCGGGGCAGCGATACGCAGTATTTT
CATSRRGSDTQYF
>NA|TRBJ2-2|TRBD1|TRBV30
TGTGCCTGGATTGGGACAGGGCTGTTGAACACCGGGGAGCTGTTTTTT
CAWIGTGLLNTGELFF
>NA|TRBJ2-7|TRBD1|TRBV7-6
TGTGCCAGCAGTCTAAGGTCGGGGACAGGGGTCGAGCAGTACTTC
CASSLRSGTGVEQYF
>NA|TRBJ2-2|NA|TRBV7-3
TGTGCCAGCAGCACGGGACCCTCAGCTACGAACACCGGGGAGCTGTTTTTT
CASSTGPSATNTGELFF
>few|TRBJ2-2|NA|TRBV11-2
TGTGCCAGCAGCCGGCCTGGTGTTGCCCCCGGGGAGCTGTTTTTT
CASSRPGVAPGELFF
>NA|TRBJ2-3|TRBD2|TRBV18
TGTGCCAGCTCGCCCTCCTATAGCAGCGGGGCAGATACGCAGTATTTT
CASSPSYSSGADTQYF
>NA|TRBJ1-1|NA|TRBV5-1
TGCGCCAGCAGCTACGGACGGGGGGCGAAGAGCGCTGAAGCTTTCTTT
CASSYGRGAKSAEAFF
>NA|TRBJ1-6|NA|TRBV7-2
TGTGCCAGCAGCTTAGCACAGCGGACGAATTCACCCCTCCACTTT
CASSLAQRTNSPLHF
>NA|TRBJ1-1|NA|TRBV7-9
TGTGCCAGCAGTCTCTGGACCGTTACTGAAGCTTTCTTT
CASSLWTVTEAFF
>once|TRBJ2-2|TRBD1|TRBV7-9
TGTGCCAGCAGCCCACAGGGGGCTGGCGGGGAGCTGTTTTTT
CASSPQGAGGELFF
>NA|TRBJ1-5|NA|TRBV6-5
TGTGCCAGCAGTTACGGGGGAAATCAGCCCCAGCATTTT
CASSYGGNQPQHF
>NA|TRBJ2-3|TRBD2|TRBV4-1
TGCGCCAGCAGCCAGCCCGTGACTAGCGGGGGCCGCACAGATACGCAGTATTTT
CASSQPVTSGGRTDTQYF
>NA|TRBJ2-5|NA|TRBV6-6
TGTGCCAGCAGTGTATACTTGGGGAAAGAGACCCAGTACTTC
CASSVYLGKETQYF
>few|TRBJ1-1|NA|TRBV21-1
TGTGCCAGCAGCAAAAGGCAAGGGACTGAAGCTTTCTTT
CASSKRQGTEAFF
>NA|TRBJ1-2|NA|TRBV4-1
TGCGCCAGCAGCCACCAGGCTACGCCACCCTATGGCTACACCTTC
CASSHQATPPYGYTF
>NA|TRBJ2-7|NA|TRBV6-2/TRBV6-3
TGTGCCAGCAGTTGGGACGGGCCCACCTACGAGCAGTACTTC
CASSWDGPTYEQYF
>few|TRBJ2-3|NA|TRBV5-4
TGTGCCAGCAGCTTCACAGCGGCCACAGATACGCAGTATTTT
CASSFTAATDTQYF
>NA|TRBJ2-3|TRBD1|TRBV6-4
TGTGCCAGCAGTCTGGACAGGGGGCTTTCAGATACGCAGTATTTT
CASSLDRGLSDTQYF
>NA|TRBJ1-2|NA|TRBV6-5
TGTGCCAGCAGTTACCCGACAGGCTCCAACTATGGCTACACCTTC
CASSYPTGSNYGYTF
>NA|TRBJ2-7|NA|TRBV12-1
TGTGCCTACCGGGACACGACATACGAGCAGTACTTC
CAYRDTTYEQYF
>NA|TRBJ1-2|TRBD1|TRBV10-3
TGTGCCATCAGTGAGTCGGGACAGGCCAACTATGGCTACACCTTC
CAISESGQANYGYTF
>NA|TRBJ1-4|TRBD1|TRBV20-1
TGCAGTGCTAGTCAGCAGGGGGCTTGGGAAAAACTGTTTTTT
CSASQQGAWEKLFF
>once|TRBJ2-3|NA|TRBV12-5
TGTGCTAGTGGTTTGGATCAGGTATTGACAGATACGCAGTATTTT
CASGLDQVLTDTQYF
>NA|TRBJ2-3|TRBD1|TRBV7-2
TGTGCCAGCAGCCAAGGACAGGGGAGGTACTTAGCAGATACGCAGTATTTT
CASSQGQGRYLADTQYF
>NA|TRBJ2-1|TRBD2|TRBV6-6
TGTGCCAGCATCGACGGCGGGAGGTCGAATGAGCAGTTCTTC
CASIDGGRSNEQFF
>NA|TRBJ1-2|TRBD1|TRBV25-1
TGTGCCAGCAGTGAACACGTTGGGGACAGCTATGGCTACACCTTC
CASSEHVGDSYGYTF
>NA|TRBJ1-2|TRBD1|TRBV27
TGTGCCAGCAGTGTACGGACAGGGGTAACCTATGGCTACACCTTC
CASSVRTGVTYGYTF
>NA|TRBJ2-5|NA|TRBV4-1
TGCGCCAGCAGCCAAGGACTGTTAGAGACCCAGTACTTC
CASSQGLLETQYF
>NA|TRBJ2-5|NA|TRBV3-1/TRBV3-2
TGTGCCAGCAGCCACCGGGGCCAAGAGACCCAGTACTTC
CASSHRGQETQYF
>NA|TRBJ2-7|TRBD2|TRBV9
TGTGCCAGCAGCGTAGCCAGCGGGGTCTCCTACGAGCAGTACTTC
CASSVASGVSYEQYF
>NA|TRBJ2-5|NA|TRBV7-2
TGTGCCAGCAGCGAACAAACGGGGTTTGGGGAGACCCAGTACTTC
CASSEQTGFGETQYF
>once|TRBJ1-2|TRBD1|TRBV24-1
TGTGCCACCAGTTCGACAGGGGGCGACGGCTACACCTTC
CATSSTGGDGYTF
>NA|TRBJ1-4|TRBD1|TRBV6-2/TRBV6-3
TGTGCCAGCAGTCCGTGGGACAGGGGCGCTGCAACTAATGAAAAACTGTTTTTT
CASSPWDRGAATNEKLFF
>NA|TRBJ2-5|TRBD2|TRBV18
TGTGCCAGCTCACCGAATAATAGCGGGAGGTATATCGAGACCCAGTACTTC
CASSPNNSGRYIETQYF